Listed here are 2 T cell receptor beta chains from one sample, sequenced in a study of T cell clones after liver transplantation. Produced via immunoSEQ multiplex PCR; TCRdb's table is partial and in-frame only. In the table there are about 68,000 clones, 80% to 95% of which are singletons. The sample here was CD4+ T cells from blood, taken about 25 months after liver transplant. The receptors were gathered from a human patient who received a liver transplant. The T cells may partly be graft donor cells.

This clone was recorded once. This chain links TRBV5-4 with TRBJ2-2, with a tentative D call TRBD2 (5 bases). Germline loops: CDR1 SGHNT, CDR2 YYREEE (reference sequence). The CDR3 consists of 13 residues. V shed 2 bases and J shed 6 bases, with 8 bases lying between them. The CDR3 DNA is TGTGCCAGCAGCTTAAGCGGCTCCGGGGAGCTGTTTTTT. Encoded protein: CASSLSGSGELFF.

This sequence joins TRBV7-3 and TRBJ2-1; TRBD2 matches 10 bases. This CDR3 comprises 15 residues. Germline values: CDR1 SGHTA, CDR2 FQGTGA. With V trimmed by 5 bases and J by 4 bases, 5 bases remained unmatched. The CDR3 DNA is TGTGCCAGCAGCAGGGGGACTAGCGAGTACAATGAGCAGTTCTTC. It is translated as CASSRGTSEYNEQFF.